This passage covers 18 T cell receptor beta chains from one sample sequenced in a study of control samples from healthy donors and cancer patients. The protocol was immunoSEQ multiplex PCR, while the TCRdb copy is restricted to in-frame clones and leaves out a portion. The sample carries some 120,000 clones, around nine tenths recorded once. Sequencing input: blood. The receptors were gathered from a man between 18 and 35 years old in good health.

The J gene is TRBJ1-4, the V gene TRBV28; 9 nucleotides align to TRBD1. Per germline, CDR1 MDHEN and CDR2 SYDVKM. The length of the CDR3 is 15 residues. V shed 6 bases, J shed 7 bases, and the junction held 9 bases outside the gene matches. The CDR3 reads CASRTRDRAAEKLFF. The CDR3 DNA reads as TGTGCCAGCAGAACCAGGGACAGGGCCGCTGAAAAACTGTTTTTT.

Details on this clone: Germline is not matched at one junction end, which may reflect a read error. The rearrangement uses TRBV20-1 and TRBJ2-1; D ambiguous. Germline loops: CDR1 DFQATT, CDR2 SNEGSKA (reference sequence). The CDR3 spans 11 residues. CDR3 sequence reads: CSASTYTEQFF. The CDR3, as DNA: TGCAGTGCTAGCACATACACTGAGCAGTTCTTC.

The genes are TRBV28 and TRBJ1-6; no clear D gene. The V end was cut by 2 bases, the J end by 14 bases, with 13 bases between. The length of the CDR3 is 13 residues. Germline assignment: CDR1 MDHEN and CDR2 SYDVKM. The CDR3 sequence: CASSLDGRIALHF. The CDR3 DNA reads as TGTGCCAGCAGTTTAGACGGACGGATAGCCCTCCACTTT.

The chain recombines TRBV5-1 with TRBJ2-7; D may be TRBD1 (10 bases). This CDR3 has 17 amino acids. Between the trimmed V and J ends, which lost 0 bases and 6 bases, there was a span of 22 bases. Germline CDR1 reads SGHRS; CDR2 reads YFSETQ. Here the CDR3 reads CASSLGGGGDRGPEQYV. The CDR3 DNA reads TGCGCCAGCAGCTTGGGTGGCGGGGGGGACAGGGGCCCCGAGCAGTACGTC.

The rearrangement links TRBV3-1 (or the pseudogene TRBV3-2) to TRBJ1-1; tentative D call: TRBD1 (5 bases). The CDR3 runs 14 residues. Germline values: CDR1 LGHDT, CDR2 YNNKEL (reference sequence). V gave up 0 bases and J gave up 6 bases, with 11 bases separating them. In DNA, the CDR3 is TGTGCCAGCAGCCAAGAGGGCAGGGAGGCTGAAGCTTTCTTT. Translation gives CASSQEGREAEAFF.

In DNA form, the CDR3 reads TGCGCCAGCACGACTAGCGGGGGGTACAATGAGCAGTTCTTC. Residues: CASTTSGGYNEQFF. The chain combines TRBV5-1 with TRBJ2-1, with 13 bases identical to TRBD2. V shed 6 bases and J 4 bases; nucleotides not matched to a gene: 1. Germline lookup yields CDR1 SGHRS and CDR2 YFSETQ. This CDR3 region has 14 residues.

This rearrangement joins TRBV19 to TRBJ1-2, with D unclear. Between the trimmed V and J ends, which lost 5 bases and 4 bases, there was a span of 11 bases. The CDR3 length is 13 residues. The germline V gene encodes CDR1 LNHDA and CDR2 SQIVND (reference sequence). CDR3 sequence reads: CASSADRGYGYTF. CDR3 coding DNA: TGTGCCAGTAGTGCCGACCGGGGCTATGGCTACACCTTC.

The CDR3 loop reads CSVRLSVNTEAFF. As DNA, the CDR3 is TGCAGCGTGCGACTTAGCGTGAACACTGAAGCTTTCTTT. The V and J genes are TRBV29-1 and TRBJ1-1; D unclear. V gave up 6 bases and J gave up 0 bases, with 11 bases separating them. CDR1 is SQVTM and CDR2 is ANQGSEA in the germline V gene. The CDR3 extends over 13 amino acids.

The chain couples TRBV18 to TRBJ2-7; 8 bases are shared with TRBD1. This CDR3 comprises 14 residues. With V trimmed by 6 bases and J by 2 bases, 6 bases remained unmatched. Looked up from germline, CDR1 is KGHSH and CDR2 is LQKENI. DNA of the CDR3: TGTGCCAGCTCCCTAGACAGGGGTCCCTACGAGCAGTACGTC. The encoded protein is CASSLDRGPYEQYV.

This chain uses TRBV5-1 with TRBJ1-1; no firm D call. Germline loops: CDR1 SGHRS, CDR2 YFSETQ. The CDR3 covers 15 residues. Between the trimmed V and J ends, which lost 0 bases and 5 bases, there was a span of 14 bases. This CDR3 is CASSLVPRVGTEAFF. DNA for the CDR3: TGCGCCAGCAGCTTGGTCCCTCGAGTTGGTACTGAAGCTTTCTTT.

The rearrangement uses TRBV5-1 and TRBJ2-1, with TRBD2 identical over 8 bases. Trimming took 4 bases from V and 5 from J; bases not matched to a gene: 8. The CDR3 consists of 15 residues. Germline lookup yields CDR1 SGHRS and CDR2 YFSETQ. The CDR3 loop is CASSPSGRTHNEQFF. CDR3 nucleotides: TGCGCCAGCAGCCCAAGCGGGAGAACCCACAATGAGCAGTTCTTC.

The V call is TRBV7-8, the J call TRBJ2-5; possibly TRBD1 for D (6 bases). This CDR3 is 15 amino acids long. Trimming removed 4 bases from V and 5 bases from J, with 17 bases in between. CDR1 is SGHVS, CDR2 FQNEAQ, per germline. CDR3 residues: CASSSTGSRWETQYF. For the CDR3, the DNA is TGTGCCAGCAGCTCTACAGGGAGTCGGTGGGAGACCCAGTACTTC.

The CDR3 here is CASSGVVPGQGANEQFF. The CDR3 DNA reads as TGTGCCAGCAGTGGTGTTGTGCCCGGACAGGGGGCGAATGAGCAGTTCTTC. The V gene is TRBV25-1, the J gene TRBJ2-1; 11 bases align to TRBD1. Germline CDR1 reads MGHDK; CDR2 reads SYGVNS. The CDR3 contains 17 residues. V was pared by 4 bases and J by 7 bases, with 12 bases of the junction left unmatched.

CDR3 bases: TGTGCCAGCAGGGGACAGGGCCGTACTCAGCCCCAGCATTTT. It specifies CASRGQGRTQPQHF. The genes are TRBV27 and TRBJ1-5, with 9 bases fitting TRBD1. The germline gives CDR1 MNHEY, CDR2 SMNVEV (reference sequence). The CDR3 sequence is 14 residues long. Unmatched junction bases numbered 6, after V lost 6 bases and J lost 6 bases.

This sequence joins TRBV6-2 or TRBV6-3 and TRBJ1-4, with 10 bases aligning to TRBD1. V gave up 6 bases and J gave up 0 bases; unmatched junction bases: 1. The CDR3 covers 15 residues. The germline V gene has CDR1 MNHEY and CDR2 SVGEGT. CDR3 nucleotide sequence: TGTGCCAGCAGCGGACAGGGGGCAACTAATGAAAAACTGTTTTTT. Translating it yields CASSGQGATNEKLFF.

The chain uses TRBV6-5 and TRBJ1-1, with TRBD1 as a possible D gene (5 bases). The V gene's germline CDR1 is MNHEY and CDR2 SVGAGI. V gave up 6 bases and J gave up 4 bases, with 12 bases separating them. The CDR3 has 13 amino acids. CDR3 amino acids: CASSPGTSTEAFF. Here the CDR3 DNA reads TGTGCCAGCAGCCCCGGGACGAGCACTGAAGCTTTCTTT.

The V call is TRBV21-1, the J call TRBJ2-7; TRBD2 reflects the table's D call only, with no check against the DNA. TRBV21-1 is designated a pseudogene. The CDR3 has 16 residues. The CDR3 is CASSAAWGDPTYEQYV. CDR3 coding DNA: TGTGCCAGCAGCGCCGCTTGGGGGGACCCTACCTACGAGCAGTACGTC.

The V and J genes are TRBV6-5 and TRBJ2-5, with D uncertain. Trimming removed 2 bases from V and 4 bases from J, with 5 bases in between. This CDR3 contains 12 residues. Germline loops: CDR1 MNHEY, CDR2 SVGAGI. The CDR3 here is CASSYGSETQYF. CDR3 bases: TGTGCCAGCAGTTACGGGTCAGAGACCCAGTACTTC.